Here is one T cell receptor beta chain with its context. Its target is not known. The data were taken from a study of T cell clusters in autoimmune cytopenias. Overall study results and limits: Comparing secondary cytopenia with chronic lymphocytic leukemia showed no cluster-lack signature, apparently masked by lymphoma repertoire.

The CDR3 contains 11 residues. Germline CDR1 reads MDHEN; CDR2 reads SYDVKM. One tube held mixed TRB-A and TRB-B primer pools for touch-down PCR. Reanalyzing the multiplex PCR reads, TCRdb keeps one entry per CDR3 protein, without DNA. In all, the sample yields roughly 8,000 distinct CDR3 sequences. Some 34,000 genome equivalents of blood DNA were amplified for TRB. Another study also made use of these data, one on T cell repertoires in aging, cancer and after chemotherapy. As reported in that work: Millions of TCR reads were in the whole dataset.

The gene calls are TRBV28 and TRBJ1-2. The sequence derives from a human donor with an autoimmune cytopenia or autoimmune hepatitis (not recorded which). The sequencing input was peripheral blood. The CDR3 reads CASTGIYGYTF.